A single sample is the source of the 30 T cell receptor beta chains below, sequenced in a study of blood T cell repertoires in COVID-19. Data came from immunoSEQ multiplex PCR; TCRdb stores just in-frame clones and leaves some out. The sample has around 60,000 clones; about 83% are singletons. Sequencing was performed on peripheral blood. These TCRs come from a man aged 50-59 years with COVID-19, enrolled during active disease.

The chain employs TRBV28 and TRBJ2-1, with 8 bases lining up with TRBD1. V shed 2 bases, J shed 9 bases, and the junction held 6 bases outside the gene matches. Germline CDR1 reads MDHEN; CDR2 reads SYDVKM. CDR3 length: 14 amino acids. The CDR3: CASSLTQGAREQFF. The CDR3 nucleotides read TGTGCCAGCAGTTTAACCCAGGGGGCACGTGAGCAGTTCTTC.

The V and J genes are TRBV29-1 and TRBJ2-4; 8 nucleotides line up with TRBD1. J was trimmed by 0 bases and V by 3 bases; bases with no gene match: 7. Germline V CDR1 and CDR2: SQVTM, ANQGSEA. CDR3 length: 16 residues. The CDR3: CSVEVPGQVAKNIQYF. DNA of the CDR3: TGCAGCGTTGAGGTCCCGGGACAGGTAGCCAAAAACATTCAGTACTTC.

The chain couples TRBV11-2 to TRBJ2-3; the match to TRBD2 covers 8 bases. Germline V gene lookup returns CDR1 SGHAT and CDR2 FQNNGV. CDR3 length: 15 amino acids. The J segment lost 5 bases and the V segment lost 6 bases, leaving 10 bases of the junction unmatched. The CDR3 region is CASSSSGSRGDTQYF. The CDR3 DNA reads as TGTGCCAGCAGTTCAAGCGGGAGTAGGGGAGATACGCAGTATTTT.

This sequence joins TRBV20-1 and TRBJ1-2; D is unresolved. The CDR3 is 11 residues long. V lost 4 bases to trimming and J lost 2 bases, with 5 bases between them. Germline V gene data show CDR1 as DFQATT and CDR2 as SNEGSKA (reference sequence). CDR3 bases: TGCAGTGCTACGTTCAACTATGGCTACACCTTC. Translating it yields CSATFNYGYTF.

V is TRBV3-1 (or the pseudogene TRBV3-2) and J is TRBJ2-7; TRBD1 is a possible D gene (6 bases). Per germline, CDR1 LGHDT and CDR2 YNNKEL (reference sequence). CDR3 length: 16 amino acids. The germline V and J ends were trimmed by 4 bases and 0 bases, with 16 bases remaining between them. CDR3 bases: TGTGCCAGCAGCCGCGAGACAGGTATCACCTCCTACGAGCAGTACTTC. The encoded protein is CASSRETGITSYEQYF.

This clone is a singleton in its sample. This chain joins TRBV5-6 and TRBJ2-1; 9 bases fit TRBD1. Losses at the gene ends were 3 bases for V and 3 bases for J; bases not matched to a gene: 10. The CDR3 runs 17 residues. Germline CDR1 and CDR2: SGHDT and YYEEEE. DNA for the CDR3: TGTGCCAGCAGCTCCACCGGGACAGGGTCCTACTACAATGAGCAGTTCTTC. Translated, it gives CASSSTGTGSYYNEQFF. The complete variable domain, with remaining parts taken from reference TRBV5-6 and TRBJ2-1, reads DAGVTQSPTHLIKTRGQQVTLRCSPKSGHDTVSWYQQALGQGPQFIFQYYEEEERQRGNFPDRFSGHQFPNYSSELNVNALLLGDSALYLCASSSTGTGSYYNEQFFGPGTRLTVL.

The CDR3 sequence is CASSPGQVSSGNTIYF. CDR3 coding DNA: TGTGCCAGCAGCCCAGGACAGGTTAGCTCTGGAAACACCATATATTTT. The V gene is TRBV7-9, the J gene TRBJ1-3; the match to TRBD1 covers 7 bases. Trimming took 5 bases from V and 0 from J; bases not matched to a gene: 7. Per germline, CDR1 SEHNR and CDR2 FQNEAQ (reference sequence). The CDR3 totals 16 residues.

This sequence joins TRBV4-3 and TRBJ1-6; 8 bases agree with TRBD1. V gave up 4 bases and J gave up 8 bases; unmatched junction bases: 4. CDR1 and CDR2 (germline): LGHNA, YSLEER. The CDR3 has 14 residues. CDR3 region: CASSRDRSDSPLHF. The CDR3 nucleotides are TGCGCCAGCAGCCGGGACAGGTCGGATTCACCCCTCCACTTT.

V and J are TRBV7-2 and TRBJ2-5, with D possibly being TRBD2 (6 bases). The CDR3 has 14 residues. With 6 bases removed from V and 5 bases from J, the gap between germline ends came to 16 bases. Per germline, CDR1 SGHTA and CDR2 FQGNSA. For the CDR3, the DNA is TGTGCCAGCAGACGCCGGAGGGCGAGTGAGACCCAGTACTTC. Translating gives CASRRRRASETQYF. Supplemented by reference TRBV7-2 and TRBJ2-5, the full variable domain reads GAGVSQSPSNKVTEKGKDVELRCDPISGHTALYWYRQSLGQGLEFLIYFQGNSAPDKSGLPSDRFSAERTGGSVSTLTIQRTQQEDSAVYLCASRRRRASETQYFGPGTRLLVL.

This rearrangement joins TRBV9 to TRBJ1-5; tentative D call: TRBD1 (5 bases). The CDR3 covers 15 residues. V lost 3 bases and J 2 bases, leaving 12 bases between the germline ends. Germline-derived CDR1 and CDR2 are SGDLS and YYNGEE. In DNA, the CDR3 is TGTGCCAGCAGCGCCGGGGCGGGGCGCAATCAGCCCCAGCATTTT. Its translation: CASSAGAGRNQPQHF. Supplemented by reference TRBV9 and TRBJ1-5, the full variable domain reads DSGVTQTPKHLITATGQRVTLRCSPRSGDLSVYWYQQSLDQGLQFLIQYYNGEERAKGNILERFSAQQFPDLHSELNLSSLELGDSALYFCASSAGAGRNQPQHFGDGTRLSIL.

V gene TRBV25-1 combines with J gene TRBJ2-1, with 7 positions matching TRBD2. V gave up 5 bases and J gave up 4 bases; unmatched junction bases: 5. The CDR3 runs to 14 residues. The germline V gene has CDR1 MGHDK and CDR2 SYGVNS. The CDR3 DNA reads TGTGCCAGCAGTCTCATCGGGGGGTACAATGAGCAGTTCTTC. The encoded protein is CASSLIGGYNEQFF.

This chain links TRBV2 with TRBJ2-3; 9 bases are a match to TRBD1. Germline V CDR1 and CDR2: SNHLY, FYNNEI. Trimming removed 5 bases from V and 6 bases from J; junction bases left unmatched: 6. The CDR3 sequence is 14 residues long. Here the CDR3 reads CASSLDRGGDTQYF. In DNA form, the CDR3 reads TGTGCCAGCAGTTTGGACAGGGGAGGGGATACGCAGTATTTT. Filled out from reference TRBV2 and TRBJ2-3, the complete variable domain reads EPEVTQTPSHQVTQMGQEVILRCVPISNHLYFYWYRQILGQKVEFLVSFYNNEISEKSEIFDDQFSVERPDGSNFTLKIRSTKLEDSAMYFCASSLDRGGDTQYFGPGTRLTVL.

CDR3 nucleotides: TGTGCCAGCAAGTACGGGCTAGCGGGAATGGAGACCCAGTACTTC. Protein product: CASKYGLAGMETQYF. The chain links TRBV11-2 to TRBJ2-5, with 9 positions matching TRBD2. The V and J ends lost 7 bases and 5 bases, in that order; junction bases with no gene match: 11. Germline lookup yields CDR1 SGHAT and CDR2 FQNNGV. The length of the CDR3 is 15 residues.

The chain employs TRBV6-5 and TRBJ2-1; TRBD2 matches at 7 bases. V lost 8 bases to trimming and J lost 0 bases; unmatched junction nucleotides: 7. The CDR3 consists of 15 residues. Germline values: CDR1 MNHEY, CDR2 SVGAGI. The CDR3 sequence is CASRSGASSYNEQFF. The CDR3 DNA sequence: TGTGCCAGCCGGAGCGGGGCAAGCTCCTACAATGAGCAGTTCTTC.

The chain couples TRBV20-1 to TRBJ2-7; tentatively, D is TRBD1 (6 bases). The CDR3 totals 11 residues. Germline CDR1 reads DFQATT; CDR2 reads SNEGSKA (reference sequence). The CDR3: CTCLDSYEQYF. In nucleotides, the CDR3 is TGCACTTGCCTGGACAGCTACGAGCAGTACTTC.

CDR3 DNA: TGTGCCAGCAGCCAAGCTGTGGGACTGGGATACACAGATACGCAGTATTTT. The encoded protein is CASSQAVGLGYTDTQYF. The chain links TRBV3-1 (or the pseudogene TRBV3-2) to TRBJ2-3; tentatively, D is TRBD2 (6 bases). CDR3 length: 17 residues. Germline V gene data show CDR1 as LGHDT and CDR2 as YNNKEL (reference sequence). V dropped 1 base and J dropped 2 bases, with 16 bases sitting between them.

The rearrangement links TRBV11-2 to TRBJ2-3; tentatively, D is TRBD1 (6 bases). V was cut by 3 bases and J by 3 bases, with 7 bases left in between. This CDR3 spans 13 amino acids. The V gene's germline CDR1 is SGHAT and CDR2 FQNNGV. The CDR3 bases are TGTGCCAGCAGCTTTACAGGGACAGATACGCAGTATTTT. Translating it yields CASSFTGTDTQYF.

This clone was detected only a few times. V is TRBV7-3 and J is TRBJ2-7; D may be TRBD2 (6 bases). The CDR3 sequence is 12 residues long. V was shortened by 5 bases and J by 6 bases, with 11 bases between the two germline ends. Per the germline V gene, CDR1 is SGHTA and CDR2 is FQGTGA. The CDR3 is CASSPWRGEQYF. CDR3 nucleotide sequence: TGTGCCAGCAGCCCTTGGAGGGGCGAGCAGTACTTC.

This CDR3 is CASSGRTIYEQYF. Written as DNA, the CDR3 is TGTGCCAGCAGCGGCCGAACAATTTACGAGCAGTACTTC. The genes are TRBV7-9 and TRBJ2-7; no reliable D call. The CDR3 is made up of 13 amino acids. Germline-derived CDR1 and CDR2 are SEHNR and FQNEAQ (reference sequence). The V end lost 5 bases, the J end lost 4 bases, and 12 bases lay between the germline ends.

The CDR3 protein is CASSLSLGTIYF. The DNA for the CDR3 is TGTGCCAGTAGTCTTTCGCTCGGCACCATATATTTT. The chain links TRBV19 to TRBJ1-3; the D is unclear. The germline gives CDR1 LNHDA, CDR2 SQIVND (reference sequence). V lost 5 bases and J lost 9, with 11 bases in between. The CDR3 totals 12 residues.

This chain uses TRBV5-5 with TRBJ2-4, with 10 bases aligning to TRBD2. The CDR3 is made up of 19 amino acids. After removal of 3 bases from V and 1 base from J, the junction contained 13 bases not matched to a gene. Germline V gene sequence: CDR1 SGHKS, CDR2 YYEKEE (reference sequence). The CDR3 DNA sequence: TGTGCCAGCAGCTCCCGCGGAGGGCTAGCGGGAGCCGCCAAAAACATTCAGTACTTC. It translates to CASSSRGGLAGAAKNIQYF.

CDR3 DNA sequence: TGTGCCAGCAGCGTCAGATCCGGGACACATTACAATGAGCAGTTCTTC. The encoded protein is CASSVRSGTHYNEQFF. The chain couples TRBV9 to TRBJ2-1; D is possibly TRBD1 (6 bases). V dropped 2 bases and J dropped 4 bases, with 16 bases sitting between them. Germline assignment: CDR1 SGDLS and CDR2 YYNGEE. The CDR3 is 16 residues long.

The chain is built from TRBV9 and TRBJ2-1, with 10 nucleotides matching TRBD2. Germline values: CDR1 SGDLS, CDR2 YYNGEE. The V and J ends lost 3 bases and 9 bases, in that order; junction bases with no gene match: 9. The CDR3 is 15 residues long. DNA for the CDR3: TGTGCCAGCAGCGGAGAGGTAGCGGGAGGCCCTGAGCAGTTCTTC. Its translation is CASSGEVAGGPEQFF.

This chain uses TRBV28 with TRBJ2-2; 8 nucleotides line up with TRBD1. V shed 6 bases, J shed 4 bases, and the junction held 4 bases outside the gene matches. The CDR3 sequence is 14 residues long. Germline V gene lookup returns CDR1 MDHEN and CDR2 SYDVKM. In nucleotides, the CDR3 is TGTGCCAGCAGACTTACAGGGGGCACCGGGGAGCTGTTTTTT. Its translation is CASRLTGGTGELFF.

The J gene is TRBJ2-1, the V gene TRBV7-6; 10 nucleotides match TRBD2. Unmatched junction bases numbered 11, after V lost 1 base and J lost 8 bases. The V gene's germline CDR1 is SGHVS and CDR2 FNYEAQ. This CDR3 contains 17 residues. This CDR3 reads CASSLESSGSRVYEQFF. In DNA form, the CDR3 reads TGTGCCAGCAGCTTAGAGTCTAGCGGGAGCCGGGTGTATGAGCAGTTCTTC.

The rearrangement links TRBV6-2 or TRBV6-3 to TRBJ2-6, with 12 bases aligning to TRBD1. Per germline, CDR1 MNHEY and CDR2 SVGEGT. The length of the CDR3 is 19 residues. V was pared by 5 bases and J by 2 bases, with 10 bases of the junction left unmatched. The chain's CDR3 is CASSHYPGQGAPGANVLTF. The CDR3 DNA sequence: TGTGCCAGCAGTCATTATCCGGGACAGGGGGCGCCTGGGGCCAACGTCCTGACTTTC.

This clone was counted a few times. The genes are TRBV18 and TRBJ1-1; D is perhaps TRBD1 (5 bases). Per the germline V gene, CDR1 is KGHSH and CDR2 is LQKENI. The CDR3 extends over 14 amino acids. Deletions cut 1 base from V and 3 bases from J, with 9 bases between. The CDR3, as DNA: TGTGCCAGCTCACCACAGGAGGGGTACACTGAAGCTTTCTTT. It encodes CASSPQEGYTEAFF.

The chain recombines TRBV7-9 with TRBJ2-1; weak D call: TRBD2 (6 bases). The length of the CDR3 is 14 residues. With 2 bases removed from V and 10 bases from J, the gap between germline ends came to 15 bases. CDR1 is SEHNR and CDR2 is FQNEAQ in the germline V gene (reference sequence). CDR3 coding DNA: TGTGCCAGCAGCTTACAACCGGGACTTCAAGAGCAGTTCTTC. Protein sequence: CASSLQPGLQEQFF.

The rearrangement joins TRBV4-2 to TRBJ2-3, with D possibly being TRBD2 (5 bases). This CDR3 is built from 14 residues. The germline gives CDR1 LGHNA, CDR2 YNFKEQ. V gave up 5 bases and J gave up 3 bases, with 12 bases separating them. The CDR3 sequence is CASSGRTETDTQYF. In DNA, the CDR3 is TGTGCCAGCAGCGGCAGGACTGAAACAGATACGCAGTATTTT.

The genes are TRBV16 and TRBJ1-3; D is undetermined. CDR1 is KGHSY and CDR2 is FQNENV in the germline V gene. The CDR3 loop spans 15 amino acids. V lost 0 bases and J 4 bases, leaving 10 bases between the germline ends. The CDR3 sequence is CASSQSVVEGNTIYF. CDR3 DNA: TGTGCCAGCAGCCAATCGGTGGTTGAGGGAAACACCATATATTTT.